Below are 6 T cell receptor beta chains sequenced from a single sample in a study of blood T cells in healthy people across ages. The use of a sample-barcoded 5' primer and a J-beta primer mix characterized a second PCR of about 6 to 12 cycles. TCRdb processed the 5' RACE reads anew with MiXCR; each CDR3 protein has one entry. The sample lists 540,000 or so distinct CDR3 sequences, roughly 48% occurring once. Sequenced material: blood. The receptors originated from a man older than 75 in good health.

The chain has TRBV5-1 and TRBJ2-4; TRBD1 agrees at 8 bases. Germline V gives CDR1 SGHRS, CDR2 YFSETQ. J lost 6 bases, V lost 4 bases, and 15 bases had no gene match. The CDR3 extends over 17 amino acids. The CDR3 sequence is CASSPRQGAGRINIQYF. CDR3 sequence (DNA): TGCGCCAGCAGCCCTAGGCAGGGGGCAGGCAGGATAAACATTCAGTACTTC.

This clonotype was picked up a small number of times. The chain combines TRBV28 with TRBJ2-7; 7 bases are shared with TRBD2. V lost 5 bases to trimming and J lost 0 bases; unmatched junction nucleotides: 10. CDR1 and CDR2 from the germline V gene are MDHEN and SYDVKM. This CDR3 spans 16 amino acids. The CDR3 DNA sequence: TGTGCCAGCAGTCCCGCCCCGGGACTATTCTCCTACGAGCAGTACTTC. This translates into CASSPAPGLFSYEQYF.

CDR3 bases: TGTGCCTGGAGTCCCCGACTAGCCAATGAGCAGTTCTTC. Protein sequence: CAWSPRLANEQFF. The genes are TRBV30 and TRBJ2-1; 7 bases match TRBD2. The germline CDR1 and CDR2 sequences are GTSNPN and SVGIG (reference sequence). This CDR3 has 13 amino acids. J gave up 6 bases and V 2 bases, and 4 bases lay outside the gene matches.

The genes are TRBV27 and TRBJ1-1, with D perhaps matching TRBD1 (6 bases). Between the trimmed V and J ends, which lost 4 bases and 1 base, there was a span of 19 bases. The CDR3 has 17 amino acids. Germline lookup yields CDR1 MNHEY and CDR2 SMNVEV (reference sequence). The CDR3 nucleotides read TGTGCCAGCAGTTCATCCGGGACATTGGAACCGAACACTGAAGCTTTCTTT. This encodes CASSSSGTLEPNTEAFF.

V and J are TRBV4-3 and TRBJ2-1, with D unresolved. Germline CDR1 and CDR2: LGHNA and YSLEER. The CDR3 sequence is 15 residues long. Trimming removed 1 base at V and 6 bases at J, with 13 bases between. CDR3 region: CASSQGRAGLNEQFF. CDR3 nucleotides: TGCGCCAGCAGCCAAGGACGAGCAGGCCTCAATGAGCAGTTCTTC.

CDR3 residues: CASSVNAGAAYEQYF. The CDR3 coding sequence is TGTGCCAGCAGCGTAAACGCGGGGGCCGCCTACGAGCAGTACTTC. The genes are TRBV7-2 and TRBJ2-7, with a weak D call TRBD2 (7 bases). Germline values: CDR1 SGHTA, CDR2 FQGNSA. The CDR3 loop spans 15 amino acids. Trimming removed 5 bases at V and 2 bases at J, with 16 bases between.